One sample yielded the 19 T cell receptor beta chains listed below, sequenced in a study of molecular identifiers for immune sequencing clone quantification. TCRdb used MiXCR to reprocess the PCR reads, holding one entry per CDR3 protein. Of 300,000 to 350,000 distinct CDR3 sequences in the sample, around a fifth were seen once. The sequenced sample was naive CD8+ T cells from blood, with Jurkat cell RNA spiked in. Regarding subset: FACS-sorted CD8+CD4-CCR7+CD45RA+ naive T cells. The receptors here all came from a human donor in good health. Some libraries in this study had Jurkat cell RNA spiked in.

The V gene is TRBV24-1, the J gene TRBJ2-1, with D perhaps TRBD1 (6 bases). The CDR3 is made up of 15 amino acids. The V and J ends lost 6 bases and 0 bases respectively, with 11 bases between them. CDR1 KGHDR and CDR2 SFDVKD come from the germline V gene. The CDR3 protein is CATSTGQSSYNEQFF. Here the CDR3 DNA reads TGTGCCACCAGTACCGGACAGAGCTCCTACAATGAGCAGTTCTTC.

The chain has TRBV12-3 or TRBV12-4 and TRBJ2-1; D gene uncertain. Trimming pared 5 bases from V and 9 bases from J, leaving 8 bases between. This CDR3 has 11 amino acids. CDR3 in DNA: TGTGCCAGCAGTATAATCGCTGAGCAGTTCTTC. Translated, it gives CASSIIAEQFF.

Worth noting for this clonotype: Possible read error: a much larger clone is one base away. The rearrangement uses TRBV24-1 and TRBJ2-1, with D possibly TRBD2 on 6 matching bases. Germline V gene data show CDR1 as KGHDR and CDR2 as SFDVKD. Trimming took off 3 bases at V and 5 bases at J, with 16 bases between the two ends. The CDR3 sequence is 16 residues long. The CDR3 loop is CATSDPGLALHNEQFF. CDR3 DNA sequence: TGTGCCACCAGTGATCCGGGACTTGCACTTCACAATGAGCAGTTCTTC.

The chain links TRBV28 to TRBJ2-3; no reliable D call. The V end was cut by 11 bases, the J end by 6 bases, with 21 bases between. Germline V gives CDR1 MDHEN, CDR2 SYDVKM. This CDR3 contains 14 residues. The CDR3 protein is CAGCAPAAADTQYF. In DNA form, the CDR3 reads TGTGCCGGCTGTGCCCCAGCTGCTGCGGATACGCAGTATTTT.

J is TRBJ2-7 and V is TRBV7-9; TRBD2 agrees at 8 bases. The CDR3 covers 12 residues. CDR1 and CDR2 from the germline V gene are SEHNR and FQNEAQ (reference sequence). In DNA, the CDR3 is TGTGTCGTTTCTAGCGGGCTGATTGAGCAGTACTTC. Protein: CVVSSGLIEQYF.

The V gene is TRBV2, the J gene TRBJ2-3; 8 bases align to TRBD1. The V gene's germline CDR1 is SNHLY and CDR2 FYNNEI. The CDR3 is 14 residues long. V shed 8 bases and J 1 base; nucleotides not matched to a gene: 5. As DNA, the CDR3 is TGTGCCAGCGAACCGGGACAGGGCACAGATACGCAGTATTTT. As protein: CASEPGQGTDTQYF.

Concerning this clonotype itself: Being one base from a much bigger clone, this may be a read error. The chain links TRBV2 to TRBJ2-3, with no clear D. This CDR3 is built from 14 residues. Germline V gives CDR1 SNHLY, CDR2 FYNNEI. The CDR3 bases are TGTGCCAGCAGTGGTAGTTCTAACACAGATACGCAGTGTTTT. Its translation: CASSGSSNTDTQCF.

In this sample, this clonotype turned up once. A much larger clone differs by one base, so this may be a read error. This chain connects TRBV27 to TRBJ2-7; 7 bases are shared with TRBD1. This CDR3 contains 14 residues. J gave up 7 bases and V 5 bases, and 11 bases lay outside the gene matches. Germline CDR1 MNHEY, CDR2 SMNVEV (reference sequence). The CDR3 spells CASSLAQGIGEQYF. CDR3 sequence (DNA): TGTGCCAGCAGTCTGGCACAGGGGATAGGAGAGCAGTACTTC.

As to this clonotype: A much larger clone lies a single base off, so this may be a read error. The missing conserved phenylalanine or tryptophan at the end of this CDR3 makes a read error likely. The chain carries TRBV4-3 and TRBJ1-5, with a tentative D call TRBD1 (5 bases). CDR1 is LGHNA and CDR2 is YSLEER in the germline V gene. V lost 0 bases to trimming and J lost 5 bases, with 20 bases between them. The CDR3 sequence is 18 residues long. CDR3 bases: TGCGCCAGCAGCCAAGATTGGTCCCTGGGGCTGGGAGATCAGCCCCAGCATATT. The encoded protein is CASSQDWSLGLGDQPQHI.

This clonotype was counted many times. The CDR3 is CASSTPQGPLFF. CDR3 DNA sequence: TGTGCCAGCAGTACCCCACAGGGGCCACTGTTTTTT. This chain links TRBV27 with TRBJ1-4; TRBD1 agrees at 7 bases. The CDR3 length is 12 residues. Trimming took 5 bases from V and 13 from J; bases not matched to a gene: 7. Germline V gene sequence: CDR1 MNHEY, CDR2 SMNVEV (reference sequence). Based on the CDR3 plus reference TRBV27 and TRBJ1-4, the full variable domain is EAQVTQNPRYLITVTGKKLTVTCSQNMNHEYMSWYRQDPGLGLRQIYYSMNVEVTDKGDVPEGYKVSRKEKRNFPLILESPSPNQTSLYFCASSTPQGPLFFGSGTQLSVL.

The gene calls are TRBV10-3 and TRBJ2-3, with 8 bases matching TRBD2. The germline V gene has CDR1 ENHRY and CDR2 SYGVKD. The CDR3 totals 15 residues. V shed 3 bases and J 0 bases; nucleotides not matched to a gene: 2. The CDR3 sequence: CAISDVAGSTDTQYF. CDR3 nucleotides: TGTGCCATCAGTGATGTAGCGGGGAGCACAGATACGCAGTATTTT.

This clonotype was picked up many times. The rearrangement links TRBV14 to TRBJ2-7, with 8 bases identical to TRBD2. CDR1 and CDR2 (germline): SGHDN, FVKESK. J gave up 4 bases and V 0 bases, and 8 bases lay outside the gene matches. The CDR3 consists of 16 residues. CDR3 DNA sequence: TGTGCCAGCAGCCAAGATATGTTAGCGGGATTATACGAGCAGTACTTC. Encoded protein: CASSQDMLAGLYEQYF.

This clonotype was found a few times. The chain combines TRBV20-1 with TRBJ2-3; D may be TRBD1 (5 bases). The V gene's germline CDR1 is DFQATT and CDR2 SNEGSKA (reference sequence). V was pared by 0 bases and J by 3 bases, with 19 bases between. The CDR3 runs to 17 residues. The CDR3 loop reads CSARDLEGARGTDTQYF. The CDR3 nucleotides are TGCAGTGCTAGAGATCTAGAAGGGGCACGAGGAACAGATACGCAGTATTTT.

Worth noting for this clonotype: A much larger clone sits a single nucleotide away, making a read error possible. This sequence joins TRBV20-1 and TRBJ1-1; D is undetermined. V shed 1 base and J shed 1 base, with 7 bases lying between them. The CDR3 spans 13 residues. Germline assignment: CDR1 DFQATT and CDR2 SNEGSKA (reference sequence). The CDR3 nucleotides are TGCAGTGCTAGAGCGGCAGGGAACACTGAAGCTTTCTTT. This encodes CSARAAGNTEAFF.

This clonotype was seen more than once but under ten times. The chain combines TRBV12-3 or TRBV12-4 with TRBJ1-6; 11 nucleotides line up with TRBD1. CDR3 length: 15 amino acids. Unmatched junction bases numbered 1, after V lost 4 bases and J lost 5 bases. The CDR3 nucleotides are TGTGCCAGCAGTTCGGGACAGGGGGATAATTCACCCCTCCACTTT. It is translated as CASSSGQGDNSPLHF.

This clonotype was seen at least ten times. The rearrangement links TRBV5-1 to TRBJ2-7; D not certain. Trimming left V 6 bases short and J 1 base short, with 20 bases between. The CDR3 length is 16 residues. Germline V gene data show CDR1 as SGHRS and CDR2 as YFSETQ. Here the CDR3 DNA reads TGCGCCAGCAATGAACACCGGGCAGGCTTATCCTACGAGCAGTACTTC. Translation gives CASNEHRAGLSYEQYF.

For this clonotype: A read error may be the cause here, since a much bigger clone is one base away. The chain joins TRBV20-1 to TRBJ2-7; TRBD2 agrees at 8 bases. This CDR3 comprises 13 residues. Losses at the gene ends were 7 bases for V and 1 base for J; bases not matched to a gene: 6. Germline CDR1 and CDR2: DFQATT and SNEGSKA (reference sequence). CDR3 region: CSVIAGISYEQYF. In DNA, the CDR3 is TGCAGTGTTATAGCGGGGATTTCCTACGAGCAGTACTTC.

About this clonotype itself: This may arise from a read error, as a much more abundant clone is one base away. The chain carries TRBV28 and TRBJ1-5; D is ambiguous. The CDR3 loop spans 14 amino acids. CDR1 MDHEN and CDR2 SYDVKM come from the germline V gene. The ends were cut back, 5 bases at V and 0 bases at J, with 8 bases in the middle. The CDR3 is CASSPVCSNQPQHF. Written as DNA, the CDR3 is TGTGCCAGCAGTCCAGTTTGTAGCAATCAGCCCCAGCATTTT.

This clonotype was seen many times. The rearrangement uses TRBV6-8 and TRBJ1-5, with D unresolved. CDR3 length: 14 amino acids. Germline V lookup: CDR1 MNHGY, CDR2 SAAAGT. Trimming left V 8 bases short and J 1 base short, with 12 bases between. The CDR3 coding sequence is TGTGCCAGCCCCCGACCGGACAGCAATCAGCCCCAGCATTTT. As protein: CASPRPDSNQPQHF.